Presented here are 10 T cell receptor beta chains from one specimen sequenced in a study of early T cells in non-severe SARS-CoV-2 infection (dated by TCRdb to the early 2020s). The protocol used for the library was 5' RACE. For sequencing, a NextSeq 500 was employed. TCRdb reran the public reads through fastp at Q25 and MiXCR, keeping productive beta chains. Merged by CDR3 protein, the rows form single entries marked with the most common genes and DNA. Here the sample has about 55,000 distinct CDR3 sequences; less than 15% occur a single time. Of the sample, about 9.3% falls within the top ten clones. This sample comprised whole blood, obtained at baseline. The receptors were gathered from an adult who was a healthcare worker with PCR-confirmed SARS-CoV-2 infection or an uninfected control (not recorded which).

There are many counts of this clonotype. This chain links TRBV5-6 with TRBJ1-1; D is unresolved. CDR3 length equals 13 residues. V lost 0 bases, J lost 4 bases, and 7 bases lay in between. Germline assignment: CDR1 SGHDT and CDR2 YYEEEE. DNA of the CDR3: TGTGCCAGCAGCTTGGTCCCGGGCACTGAAGCTTTCTTT. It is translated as CASSLVPGTEAFF.

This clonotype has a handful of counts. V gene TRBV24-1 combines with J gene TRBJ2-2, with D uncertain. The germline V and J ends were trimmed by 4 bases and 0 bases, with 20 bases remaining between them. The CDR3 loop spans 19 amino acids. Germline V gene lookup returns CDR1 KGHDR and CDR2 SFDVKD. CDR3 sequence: CATSDHRSLGRTNTGELFF. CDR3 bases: TGTGCCACCAGTGACCACCGGAGCTTAGGCAGGACGAACACCGGGGAGCTGTTTTTT.

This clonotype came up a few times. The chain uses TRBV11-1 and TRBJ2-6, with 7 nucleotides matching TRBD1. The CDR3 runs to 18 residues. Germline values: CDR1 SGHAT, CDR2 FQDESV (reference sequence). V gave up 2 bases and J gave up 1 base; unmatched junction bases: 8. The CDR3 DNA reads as TGTGCCAGCAGCTTATGGACAGGACGCTTATCTGGGGCCAACGTCCTGACTTTC. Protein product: CASSLWTGRLSGANVLTF.

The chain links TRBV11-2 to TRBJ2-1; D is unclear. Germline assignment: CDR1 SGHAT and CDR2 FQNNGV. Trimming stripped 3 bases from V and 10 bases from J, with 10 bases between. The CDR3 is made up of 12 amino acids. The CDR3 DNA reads TGTGCCAGCAGCTTCCCTTTCGGGGAGCAGTTCTTC. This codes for CASSFPFGEQFF.

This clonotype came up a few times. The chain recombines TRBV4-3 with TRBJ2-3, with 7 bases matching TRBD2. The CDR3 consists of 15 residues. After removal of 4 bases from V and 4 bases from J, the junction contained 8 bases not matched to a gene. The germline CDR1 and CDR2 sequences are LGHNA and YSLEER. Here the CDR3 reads CASSLRLALSDTQYF. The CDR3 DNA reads TGCGCCAGCAGCCTTAGACTAGCTCTTTCAGATACGCAGTATTTT.

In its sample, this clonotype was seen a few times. CDR3 residues: CASSYDGEGGYF. Written as DNA, the CDR3 is TGTGCCAGCAGTTATGATGGCGAGGGCGGGTACTTC. The genes are TRBV6-6 and TRBJ2-4; a weak D match, TRBD2 (5 bases). Deletions cut 3 bases from V and 15 bases from J, with 15 bases between. CDR3 length: 12 residues. Germline CDR1 is MNHNY and CDR2 is SVGAGI (reference sequence).

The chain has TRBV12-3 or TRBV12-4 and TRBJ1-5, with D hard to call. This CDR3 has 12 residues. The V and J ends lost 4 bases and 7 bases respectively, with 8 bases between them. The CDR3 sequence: CASSWSGQPQHF. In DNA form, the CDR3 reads TGTGCCAGCAGTTGGAGCGGCCAGCCCCAGCATTTT.

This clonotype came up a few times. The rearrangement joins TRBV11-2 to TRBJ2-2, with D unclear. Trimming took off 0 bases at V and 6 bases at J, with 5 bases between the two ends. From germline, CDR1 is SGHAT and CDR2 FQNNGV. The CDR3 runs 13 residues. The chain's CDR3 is CASSLDAAGELFF. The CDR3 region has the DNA TGTGCCAGCAGCTTAGATGCTGCCGGGGAGCTGTTTTTT.

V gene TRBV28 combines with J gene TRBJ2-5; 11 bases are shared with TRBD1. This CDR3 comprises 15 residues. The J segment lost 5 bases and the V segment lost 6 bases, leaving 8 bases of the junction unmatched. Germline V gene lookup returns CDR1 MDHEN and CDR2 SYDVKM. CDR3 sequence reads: CASSSGQGAGETQYF. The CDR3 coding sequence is TGTGCCAGCAGCAGCGGACAGGGGGCCGGGGAGACCCAGTACTTC.

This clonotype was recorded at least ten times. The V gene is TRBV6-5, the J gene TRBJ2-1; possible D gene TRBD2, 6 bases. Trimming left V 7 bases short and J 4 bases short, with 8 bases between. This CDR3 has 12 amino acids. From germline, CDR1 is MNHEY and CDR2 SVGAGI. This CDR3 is CASMAGYNEQFF. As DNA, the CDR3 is TGTGCCAGCATGGCGGGGTACAATGAGCAGTTCTTC.